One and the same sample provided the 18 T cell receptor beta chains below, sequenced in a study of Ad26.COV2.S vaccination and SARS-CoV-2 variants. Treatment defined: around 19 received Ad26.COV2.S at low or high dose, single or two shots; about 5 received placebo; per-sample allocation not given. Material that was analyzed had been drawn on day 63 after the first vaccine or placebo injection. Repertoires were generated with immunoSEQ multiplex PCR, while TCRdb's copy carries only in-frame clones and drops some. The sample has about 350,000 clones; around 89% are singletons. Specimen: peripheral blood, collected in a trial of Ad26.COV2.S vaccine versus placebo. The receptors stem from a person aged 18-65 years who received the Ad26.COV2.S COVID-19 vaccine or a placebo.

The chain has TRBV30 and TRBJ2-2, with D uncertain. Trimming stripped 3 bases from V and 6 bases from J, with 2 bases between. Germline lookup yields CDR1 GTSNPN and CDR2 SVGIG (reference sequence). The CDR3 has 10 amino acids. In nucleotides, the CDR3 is TGTGCCTGGAGCGCCGGGGAGCTGTTTTTT. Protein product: CAWSAGELFF.

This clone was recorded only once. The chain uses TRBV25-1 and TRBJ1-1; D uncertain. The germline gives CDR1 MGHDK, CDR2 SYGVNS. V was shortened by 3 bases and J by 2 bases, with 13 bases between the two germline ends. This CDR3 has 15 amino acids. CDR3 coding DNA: TGTGCCAGCAGTGACCCGGGTACTTTAAACACTGAAGCTTTCTTT. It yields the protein CASSDPGTLNTEAFF.

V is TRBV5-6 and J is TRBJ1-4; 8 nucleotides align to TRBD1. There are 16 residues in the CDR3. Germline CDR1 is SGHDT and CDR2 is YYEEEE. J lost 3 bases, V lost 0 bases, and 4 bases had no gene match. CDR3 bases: TGTGCCAGCAGCTTGGGCAGGGGGCGATCTAATGAAAAACTGTTTTTT. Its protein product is CASSLGRGRSNEKLFF.

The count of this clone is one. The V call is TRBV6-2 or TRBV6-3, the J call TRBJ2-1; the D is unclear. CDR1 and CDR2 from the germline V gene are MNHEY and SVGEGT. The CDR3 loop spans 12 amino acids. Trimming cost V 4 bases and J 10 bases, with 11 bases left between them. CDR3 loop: CASSSLILEQFF. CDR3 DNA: TGTGCCAGCAGTTCACTAATCCTGGAGCAGTTCTTC.

The CDR3 nucleotides are TGTGCCAGCAGCTTAGAAGGGACTAGCGGGGTCTACAATGAGCAGTTCTTC. Protein product: CASSLEGTSGVYNEQFF. This chain links TRBV7-2 with TRBJ2-1; 13 nucleotides agree with TRBD2. Germline lookup yields CDR1 SGHTA and CDR2 FQGNSA. The CDR3 runs to 17 residues. V lost 1 base to trimming and J lost 3 bases; unmatched junction nucleotides: 3.

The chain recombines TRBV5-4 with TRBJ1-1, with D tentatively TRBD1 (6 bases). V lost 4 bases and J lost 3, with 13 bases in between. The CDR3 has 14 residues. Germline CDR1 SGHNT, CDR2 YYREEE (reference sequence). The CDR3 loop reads CASSPSKGDTEAFF. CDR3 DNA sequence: TGTGCCAGCAGCCCCTCAAAGGGGGACACTGAAGCTTTCTTT.

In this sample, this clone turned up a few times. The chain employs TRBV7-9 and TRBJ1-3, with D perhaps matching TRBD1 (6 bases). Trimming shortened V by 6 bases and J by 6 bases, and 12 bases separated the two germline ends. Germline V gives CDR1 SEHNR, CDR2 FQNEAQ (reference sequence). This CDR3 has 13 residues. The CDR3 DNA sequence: TGTGCCAGCAGTTGGACAGACGCAAACACCATATATTTT. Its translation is CASSWTDANTIYF.

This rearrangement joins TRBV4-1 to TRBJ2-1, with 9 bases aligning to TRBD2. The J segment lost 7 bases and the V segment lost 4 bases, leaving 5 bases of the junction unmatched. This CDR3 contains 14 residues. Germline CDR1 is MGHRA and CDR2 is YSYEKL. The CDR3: CASSPGLARNEQFF. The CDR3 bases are TGCGCCAGCAGCCCCGGACTAGCGAGGAATGAGCAGTTCTTC.

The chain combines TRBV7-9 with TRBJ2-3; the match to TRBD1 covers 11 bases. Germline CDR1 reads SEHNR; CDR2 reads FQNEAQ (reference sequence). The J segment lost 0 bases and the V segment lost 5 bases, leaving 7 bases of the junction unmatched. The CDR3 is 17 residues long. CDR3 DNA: TGTGCCAGCAGCGCAGGGACAGGGGGAATTAGCACAGATACGCAGTATTTT. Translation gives CASSAGTGGISTDTQYF. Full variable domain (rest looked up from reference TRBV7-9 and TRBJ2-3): DTGVSQNPRHKITKRGQNVTFRCDPISEHNRLYWYRQTLGQGPEFLTYFQNEAQLEKSRLLSDRFSAERPKGSFSTLEIQRTEQGDSAMYLCASSAGTGGISTDTQYFGPGTRLTVL.

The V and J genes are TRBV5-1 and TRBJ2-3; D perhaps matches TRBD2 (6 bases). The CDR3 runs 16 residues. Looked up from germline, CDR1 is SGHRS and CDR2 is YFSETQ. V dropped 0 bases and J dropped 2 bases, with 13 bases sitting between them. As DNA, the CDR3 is TGCGCCAGCAGCTTGGAGGGGCGGCGGGACACAGATACGCAGTATTTT. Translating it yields CASSLEGRRDTDTQYF.

DNA for the CDR3: TGTGCCAGCAGCCAAGATCTTGAAGAAGAGACCCAGTACTTC. Translating it yields CASSQDLEEETQYF. J is TRBJ2-5 and V is TRBV4-2; D unclear. The V gene's germline CDR1 is LGHNA and CDR2 YNFKEQ. The CDR3 contains 14 residues. Trimming shortened V by 0 bases and J by 3 bases, and 8 bases separated the two germline ends.

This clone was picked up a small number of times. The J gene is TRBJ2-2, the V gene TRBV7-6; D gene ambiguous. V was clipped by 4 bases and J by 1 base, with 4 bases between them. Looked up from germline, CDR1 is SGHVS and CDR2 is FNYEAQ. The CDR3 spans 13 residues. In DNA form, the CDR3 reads TGTGCCAGCAGCTCCGGGAACACCGGGGAGCTGTTTTTT. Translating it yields CASSSGNTGELFF. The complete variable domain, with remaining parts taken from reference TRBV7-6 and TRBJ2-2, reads GAGVSQSPRYKVTKRGQDVALRCDPISGHVSLYWYRQALGQGPEFLTYFNYEAQQDKSGLPNDRFSAERPEGSISTLTIQRTEQRDSAMYRCASSSGNTGELFFGEGSRLTVL.

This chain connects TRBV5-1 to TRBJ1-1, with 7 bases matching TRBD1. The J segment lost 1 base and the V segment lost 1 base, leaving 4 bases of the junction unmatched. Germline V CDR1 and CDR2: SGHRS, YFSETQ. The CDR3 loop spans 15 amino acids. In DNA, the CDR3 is TGCGCCAGCAGCTTGATTACAGGGGAGAACACTGAAGCTTTCTTT. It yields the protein CASSLITGENTEAFF. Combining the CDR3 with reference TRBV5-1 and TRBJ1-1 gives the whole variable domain KAGVTQTPRYLIKTRGQQVTLSCSPISGHRSVSWYQQTPGQGLQFLFEYFSETQRNKGNFPGRFSGRQFSNSRSEMNVSTLELGDSALYLCASSLITGENTEAFFGQGTRLTVV.

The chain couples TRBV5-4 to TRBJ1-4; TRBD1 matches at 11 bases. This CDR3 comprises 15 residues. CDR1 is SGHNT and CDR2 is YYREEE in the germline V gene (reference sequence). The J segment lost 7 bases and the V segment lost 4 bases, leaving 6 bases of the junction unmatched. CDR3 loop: CASSDAGTGGEKLFF. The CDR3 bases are TGTGCCAGCAGCGACGCAGGGACAGGGGGTGAAAAACTGTTTTTT.

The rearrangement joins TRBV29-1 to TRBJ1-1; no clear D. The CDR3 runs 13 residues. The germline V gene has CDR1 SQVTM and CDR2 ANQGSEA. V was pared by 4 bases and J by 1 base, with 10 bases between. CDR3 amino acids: CSVVRRQNTEAFF. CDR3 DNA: TGCAGCGTTGTTCGGCGACAGAACACTGAAGCTTTCTTT.

The CDR3 sequence is CAISARSDQPQHF. The CDR3 nucleotides are TGTGCCATCAGTGCCAGGTCAGATCAGCCCCAGCATTTT. The rearrangement joins TRBV10-3 to TRBJ1-5; D unclear. The CDR3 has 13 residues. Looked up from germline, CDR1 is ENHRY and CDR2 is SYGVKD. V lost 4 bases and J lost 5, with 9 bases in between.

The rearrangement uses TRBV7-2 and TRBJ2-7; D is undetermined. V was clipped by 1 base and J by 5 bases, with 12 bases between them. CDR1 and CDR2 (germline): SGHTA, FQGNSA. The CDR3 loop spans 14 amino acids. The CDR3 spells CASSLDNTRDEQYF. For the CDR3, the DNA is TGTGCCAGCAGCTTAGATAATACGCGCGACGAGCAGTACTTC.

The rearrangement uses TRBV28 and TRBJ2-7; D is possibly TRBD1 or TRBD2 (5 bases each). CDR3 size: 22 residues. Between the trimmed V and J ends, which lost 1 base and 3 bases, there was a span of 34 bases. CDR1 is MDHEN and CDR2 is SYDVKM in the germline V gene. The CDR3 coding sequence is TGTGCCAGCAGTTTATCTGGCCGATTGGCCAATGTTTCCGGGACGGAGGACTACGAGCAGTACTTC. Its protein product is CASSLSGRLANVSGTEDYEQYF.